Included here is one T cell receptor beta chain sequence, with context. The antigen is undetermined. These data are taken from a study of cytomegalovirus exposure and HLA in healthy donors. Study conclusions and caveats: A later examination showed that TCR association rates differed by HLA locus, with DRB1 most and HLA-C fewest.

13 Jbeta primers and 60 Vbeta primers were used for the PCR. Assay: immunoSEQ multiplex PCR; the TCRdb copy retains only in-frame clones and omits some. The sample lists around 130,000 clones, around 70% seen once, with 2.9% in the top ten. Germline values: CDR1 MNHEY, CDR2 SVGAGI. The germline V and J ends were trimmed by 1 base and 3 bases, with 8 bases remaining between them. This CDR3 has 14 amino acids. The specimen sequenced was PBMCs. The V gene is TRBV6-5, the J gene TRBJ2-3; a possible D gene is TRBD2 (5 bases). The receptor was derived from a human donor in good health. CDR3 DNA sequence: TGTGCCAGCAGTTACTTACCGGGGACAGATACGCAGTATTTT. Protein product: CASSYLPGTDTQYF.